This entry describes one TCR beta chain. The antigen remains unidentified. The data belong to a study of T cell responses to AZD1222 COVID-19 vaccine. Clones were sequenced by immunoSEQ multiplex PCR, and TCRdb holds only the in-frame ones, with some missing. The sample yields 200,000 or so clones, approximately 93% seen once. Notes on the study in general: Clonal diversity was possibly underestimated, and the donors were mostly white British, with more females. Only six people who got AZD1222 tested seropositive at baseline.

Sequences were derived from peripheral blood, sampled 28 days after the second AZD1222 dose. The TCR originated in an adult who received the AZD1222 COVID-19 vaccine.

For the CDR3, the DNA is TGTGCCATCAGTGAAGCCCTGAATGAGCAGTTCTTC. This sequence encodes CAISEALNEQFF. The J gene is TRBJ2-1, the V gene TRBV10-3; no definite D call. Trimming left V 3 bases short and J 7 bases short, with 7 bases between. Germline CDR1 reads ENHRY; CDR2 reads SYGVKD. The CDR3 sequence is 12 residues long.